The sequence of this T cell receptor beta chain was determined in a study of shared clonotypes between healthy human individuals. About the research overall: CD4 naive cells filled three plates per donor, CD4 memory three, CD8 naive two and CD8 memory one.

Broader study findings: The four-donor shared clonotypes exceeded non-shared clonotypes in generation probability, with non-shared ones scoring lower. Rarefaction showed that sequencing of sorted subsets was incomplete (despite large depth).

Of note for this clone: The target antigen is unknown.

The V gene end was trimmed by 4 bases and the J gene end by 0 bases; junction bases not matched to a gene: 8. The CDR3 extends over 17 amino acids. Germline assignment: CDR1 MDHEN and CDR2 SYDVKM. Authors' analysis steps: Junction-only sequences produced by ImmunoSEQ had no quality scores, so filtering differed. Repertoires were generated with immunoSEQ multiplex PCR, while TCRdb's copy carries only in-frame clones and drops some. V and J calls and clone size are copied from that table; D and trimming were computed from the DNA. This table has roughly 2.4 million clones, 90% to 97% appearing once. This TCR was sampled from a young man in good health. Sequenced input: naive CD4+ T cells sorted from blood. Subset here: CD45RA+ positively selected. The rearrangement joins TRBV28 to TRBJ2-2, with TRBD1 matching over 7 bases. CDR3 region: CASSSPNRGPNTGELFF. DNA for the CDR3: TGTGCCAGCAGTTCGCCGAACAGGGGCCCGAACACCGGGGAGCTGTTTTTT.